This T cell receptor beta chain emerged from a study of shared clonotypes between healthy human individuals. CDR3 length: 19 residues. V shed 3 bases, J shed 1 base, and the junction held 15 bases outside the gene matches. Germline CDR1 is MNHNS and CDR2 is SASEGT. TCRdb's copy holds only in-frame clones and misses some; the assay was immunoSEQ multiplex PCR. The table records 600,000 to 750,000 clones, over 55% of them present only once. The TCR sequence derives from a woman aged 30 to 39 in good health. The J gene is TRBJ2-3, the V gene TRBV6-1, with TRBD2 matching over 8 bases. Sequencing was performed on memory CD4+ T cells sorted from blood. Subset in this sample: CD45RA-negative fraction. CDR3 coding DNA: TGTGCCAGCAGTGACGCGAGCGCCTTTTTGACTAGCGGCACAGATACGCAGTATTTT. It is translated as CASSDASAFLTSGTDTQYF.